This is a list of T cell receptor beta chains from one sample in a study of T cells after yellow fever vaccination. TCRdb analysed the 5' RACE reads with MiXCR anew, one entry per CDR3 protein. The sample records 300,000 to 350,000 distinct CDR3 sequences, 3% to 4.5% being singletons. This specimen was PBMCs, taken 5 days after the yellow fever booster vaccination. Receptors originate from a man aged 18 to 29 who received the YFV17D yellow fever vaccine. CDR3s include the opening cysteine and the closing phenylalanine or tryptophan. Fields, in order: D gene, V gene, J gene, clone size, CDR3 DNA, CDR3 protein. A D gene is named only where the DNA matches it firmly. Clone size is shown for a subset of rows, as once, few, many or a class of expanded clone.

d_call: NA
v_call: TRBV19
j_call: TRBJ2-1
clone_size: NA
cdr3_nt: TGTGCCAGTAGTCCCGCGGGTAGCCGGGCCAATGAGCAGTTCTTC
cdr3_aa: CASSPAGSRANEQFF

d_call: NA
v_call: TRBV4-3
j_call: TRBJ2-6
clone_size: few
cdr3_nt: TGCGCCAGCAGGTCCTTGGGATTCGGAGGGGCCAACGTCCTGACTTTC
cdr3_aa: CASRSLGFGGANVLTF

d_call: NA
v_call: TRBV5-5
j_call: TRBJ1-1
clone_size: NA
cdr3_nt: TGTGCCAGCAGCTCCGTCATAGCGAACACTGAAGCTTTCTTT
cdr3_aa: CASSSVIANTEAFF

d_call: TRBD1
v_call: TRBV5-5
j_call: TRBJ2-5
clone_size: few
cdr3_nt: TGTGCCATGGCAAGGGACAGCCAAGAGACCCAGTACTTC
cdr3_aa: CAMARDSQETQYF

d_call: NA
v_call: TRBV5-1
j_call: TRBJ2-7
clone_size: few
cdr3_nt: TGCGCCAGCAGCGGTACAGACGAGCAGTACTTC
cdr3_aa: CASSGTDEQYF

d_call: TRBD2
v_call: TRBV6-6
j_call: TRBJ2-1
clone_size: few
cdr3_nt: TGTGCCAGCATCCATTGGGCGGGGGGAAATGAGCAGTTCTTC
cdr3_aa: CASIHWAGGNEQFF

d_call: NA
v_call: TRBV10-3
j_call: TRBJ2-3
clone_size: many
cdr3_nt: TGTGCCATCAGTGAGGTTTTGGCTTCCACAGATACGCAGTATTTT
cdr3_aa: CAISEVLASTDTQYF

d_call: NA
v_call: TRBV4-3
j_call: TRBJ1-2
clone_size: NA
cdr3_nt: TGCGCCAGCAGCCATGGCGGTAACTATGGCTACACCTTC
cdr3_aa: CASSHGGNYGYTF

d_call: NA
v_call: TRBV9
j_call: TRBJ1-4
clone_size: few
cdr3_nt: TGTGCCAGCAGCGTCCGATCCTCTAATGAAAAACTGTTTTTT
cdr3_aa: CASSVRSSNEKLFF

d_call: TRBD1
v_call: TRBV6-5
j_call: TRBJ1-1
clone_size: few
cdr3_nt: TGTGCCAGCAGTCCGGGACAGGGGGCACCTGAAGCTTTCTTT
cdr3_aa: CASSPGQGAPEAFF

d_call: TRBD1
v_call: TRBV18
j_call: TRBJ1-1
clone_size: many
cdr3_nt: TGTGCCAGCTCACCCAACAGGGGAGTGATGAACACTGAAGCTTTCTTT
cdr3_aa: CASSPNRGVMNTEAFF

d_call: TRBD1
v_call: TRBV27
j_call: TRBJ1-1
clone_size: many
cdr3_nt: TGTGCCAGCAGTGCATTCTTCGTAATAGGACAGGGGGCGCACGCTGAAGCTTTCTTT
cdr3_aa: CASSAFFVIGQGAHAEAFF

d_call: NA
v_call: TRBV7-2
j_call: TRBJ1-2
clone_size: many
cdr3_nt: TGTGCCAGCAGCCCGGACAGCAACTATGGCTACACCTTC
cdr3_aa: CASSPDSNYGYTF

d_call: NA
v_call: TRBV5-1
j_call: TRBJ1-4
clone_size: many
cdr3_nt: TGCGCCAGCAGCGCTCCAGGGTCAACTAATGAAAAACTGTTTTTT
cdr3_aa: CASSAPGSTNEKLFF

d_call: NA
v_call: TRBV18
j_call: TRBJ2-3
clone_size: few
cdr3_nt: TGTGCCAGCTCACCCCGGCGCTGGGAAGATACGCAGTATTTT
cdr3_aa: CASSPRRWEDTQYF

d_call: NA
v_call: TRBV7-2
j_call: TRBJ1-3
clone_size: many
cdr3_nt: TGTGCCAGCAGCTTAGCCGGGAGAAACACCATATATTTT
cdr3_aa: CASSLAGRNTIYF

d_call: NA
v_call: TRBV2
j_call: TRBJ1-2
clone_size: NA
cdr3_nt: TGTGCCAGCAGTGTAGGGGTTGACTATGGCTACACCTTC
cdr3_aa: CASSVGVDYGYTF

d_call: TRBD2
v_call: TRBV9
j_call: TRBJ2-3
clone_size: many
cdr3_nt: TGTGCCAGCAGCGTAGCTAGCGGGATAACAGATACGCAGTATTTT
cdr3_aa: CASSVASGITDTQYF

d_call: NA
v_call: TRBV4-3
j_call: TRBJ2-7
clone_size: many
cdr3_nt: TGCGCCAGCAGCCAAGATCGGAGGGGGCGGTTCGAGCAGTACTTC
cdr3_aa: CASSQDRRGRFEQYF

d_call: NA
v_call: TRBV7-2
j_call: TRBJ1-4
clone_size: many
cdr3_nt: TGTGCCAGCAGCTTGGGAGTGGTGGGCAGGGGTCAAGAAAAACTGTTTTTT
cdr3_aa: CASSLGVVGRGQEKLFF

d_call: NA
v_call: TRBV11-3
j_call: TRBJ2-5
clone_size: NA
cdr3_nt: TGTGCCAGCAGCTTAGGTGCACGGGAAGAGACCCAGTACTTC
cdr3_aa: CASSLGAREETQYF

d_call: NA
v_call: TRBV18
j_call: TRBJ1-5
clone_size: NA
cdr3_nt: TGTGCCAGCTCACCCTGGAGGGCCGATAGCAATCAGCCCCAGCATTTT
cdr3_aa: CASSPWRADSNQPQHF

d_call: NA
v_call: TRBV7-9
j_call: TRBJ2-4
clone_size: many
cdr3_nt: TGTGCCAGCAGCTTTGGGGGAATAGCCAAAAACATTCAGTACTTC
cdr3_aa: CASSFGGIAKNIQYF

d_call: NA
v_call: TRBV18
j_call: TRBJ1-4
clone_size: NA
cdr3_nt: TGTGCCAGCTCACCACAAGCGGGAGGAAACCATGAAAAACTGTTTTTT
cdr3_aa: CASSPQAGGNHEKLFF

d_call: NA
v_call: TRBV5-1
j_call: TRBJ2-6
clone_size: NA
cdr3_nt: TGCGCCAGCAGCCTTGATGGGCTTGGGGCCAACGTCCTGACTTTC
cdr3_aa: CASSLDGLGANVLTF

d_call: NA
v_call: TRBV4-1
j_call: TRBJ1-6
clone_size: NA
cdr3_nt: TGCGCCAGCAGCCAAGGCCCAGGGTTAGGTTCACCCCTCCACTTT
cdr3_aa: CASSQGPGLGSPLHF

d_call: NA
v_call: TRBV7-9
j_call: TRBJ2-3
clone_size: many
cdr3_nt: TGTGCCAGCATACACCGGGAAGTAGAAGATACGCAGTATTTT
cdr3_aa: CASIHREVEDTQYF

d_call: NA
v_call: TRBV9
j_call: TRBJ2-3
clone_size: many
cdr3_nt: TGTGCCAGCAGCGTAGGGTCCACAGATACGCAGTATTTT
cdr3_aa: CASSVGSTDTQYF

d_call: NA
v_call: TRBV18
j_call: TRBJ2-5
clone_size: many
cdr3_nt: TGTGCCAGCTCCACGACGACACGGTCCGTAAGAACCCAGTACTTC
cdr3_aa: CASSTTTRSVRTQYF

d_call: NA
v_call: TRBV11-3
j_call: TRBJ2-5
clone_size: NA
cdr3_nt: TGTGCCAGCAGCTTAAACGACCAAGAGACCCAGTACTTC
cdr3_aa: CASSLNDQETQYF

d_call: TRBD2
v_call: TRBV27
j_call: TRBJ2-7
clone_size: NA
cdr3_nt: TGTGCCAGCAGTCTCTCAACTAGCGGGATCACCTACGAGCAGTACTTC
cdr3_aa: CASSLSTSGITYEQYF

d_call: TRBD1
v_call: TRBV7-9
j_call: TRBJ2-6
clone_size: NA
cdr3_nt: TGTGCCAGCAGCTTAGGACAGGGTCCGTCTGGGGCCAACGTCCTGACTTTC
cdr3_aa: CASSLGQGPSGANVLTF

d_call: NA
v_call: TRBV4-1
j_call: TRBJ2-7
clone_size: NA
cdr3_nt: TGCGCCAGCAGCCAAGAATGGGGAAGCTCCTACGAGCAGTACTTC
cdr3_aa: CASSQEWGSSYEQYF

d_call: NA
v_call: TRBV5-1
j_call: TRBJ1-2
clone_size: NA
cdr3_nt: TGCGCCAGCAGCTACCAAGGGACGGGCAGTGGCTACACCTTC
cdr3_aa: CASSYQGTGSGYTF

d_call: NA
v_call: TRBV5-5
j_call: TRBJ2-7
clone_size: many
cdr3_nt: TGTGCCAGCAGCTGGTCCACCTACGAGCAGTACTTC
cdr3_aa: CASSWSTYEQYF

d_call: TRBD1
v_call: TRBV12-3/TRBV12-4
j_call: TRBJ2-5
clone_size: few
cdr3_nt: TGTGCCAGCTCTACAGGGGCGCCGGAGACCCAGTACTTC
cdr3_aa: CASSTGAPETQYF

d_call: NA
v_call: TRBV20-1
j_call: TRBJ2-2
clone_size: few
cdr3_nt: TGCAGTGCTAGAGAGAGGAGCAGGGTCCCCGGGGAGCTGTTTTTT
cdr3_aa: CSARERSRVPGELFF

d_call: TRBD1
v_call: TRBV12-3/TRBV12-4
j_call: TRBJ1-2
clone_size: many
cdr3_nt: TGTGCCAGCAGAAACAGGGGAAACTATGGCTACACCTTC
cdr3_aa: CASRNRGNYGYTF

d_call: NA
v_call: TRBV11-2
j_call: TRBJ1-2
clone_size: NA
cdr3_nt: TGTGCCAGCTGCTTATTCGGGAAGCGGGATGGCTACACCTTC
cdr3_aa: CASCLFGKRDGYTF

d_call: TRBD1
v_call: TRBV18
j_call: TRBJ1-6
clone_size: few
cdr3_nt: TGTGCCAGCTCCCAGGGACAGCTTTCACCCCTCCACTTT
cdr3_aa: CASSQGQLSPLHF

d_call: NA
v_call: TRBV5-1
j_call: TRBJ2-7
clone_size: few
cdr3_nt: TGCGCCAGCAGCTTGGCCGAACAGGGTTCCTACGAGCAGTACTTC
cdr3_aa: CASSLAEQGSYEQYF

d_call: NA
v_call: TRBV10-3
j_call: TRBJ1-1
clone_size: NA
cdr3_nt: TGTGCCATCGGGGAGGGGAACACTGAAGCTTTCTTT
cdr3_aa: CAIGEGNTEAFF

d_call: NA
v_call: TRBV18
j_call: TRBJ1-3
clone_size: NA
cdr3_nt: TGTGCCACCCGGGCCGGAGATTTT
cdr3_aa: CATRAGDF